This entry is about one T cell receptor (beta chain). Its antigen is still unknown. The data were obtained in a study of CD8 T cells in ankylosing spondylitis. Quantitative barcoded 5'-RACE was used to prepare TCR beta libraries. TCRdb itself ran the 5' RACE reads through MiXCR, one entry per CDR3 protein. The data hold 250,000 or so distinct CDR3 sequences, with roughly 10% observed a single time. General study findings and limits: A motif of fewer than ten highly homologous TCR beta variants was seen as apparently characteristic of ankylosing spondylitis blood. Reactive arthritis synovial fluid and blood previously showed some of these motif variants. Researchers reportedly found disease-linked clones significantly enriched in matched ankylosing spondylitis synovial fluid.

CDR1 and CDR2 from the germline V gene are SGHTA and FQGTGA. V lost 0 bases, J lost 4 bases, and 7 bases lay in between. The CDR3 is 14 amino acids. The sequenced material came from blood, either unsorted or a sorted T cell fraction (not recorded which). V and J are TRBV7-3 and TRBJ1-3, with D maybe TRBD1 (5 bases). This TCR came from a male donor with ankylosing spondylitis or in good health (not recorded which). In nucleotides, the CDR3 is TGTGCCAGCAGCTTAACAGGGACCGGAAACACCATATATTTT. Translating gives CASSLTGTGNTIYF.